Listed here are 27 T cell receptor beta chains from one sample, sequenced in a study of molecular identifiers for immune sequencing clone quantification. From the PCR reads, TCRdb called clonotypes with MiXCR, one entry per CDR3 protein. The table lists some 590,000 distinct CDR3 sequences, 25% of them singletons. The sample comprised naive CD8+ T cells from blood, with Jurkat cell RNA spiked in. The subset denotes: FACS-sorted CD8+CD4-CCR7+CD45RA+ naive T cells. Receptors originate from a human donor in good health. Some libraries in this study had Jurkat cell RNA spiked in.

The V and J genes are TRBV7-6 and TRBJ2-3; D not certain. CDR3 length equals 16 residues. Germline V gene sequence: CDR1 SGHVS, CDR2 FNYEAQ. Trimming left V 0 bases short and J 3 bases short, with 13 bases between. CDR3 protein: CASSLANLADTDTQYF. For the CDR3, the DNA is TGTGCCAGCAGCTTAGCGAACTTGGCGGATACAGATACGCAGTATTTT.

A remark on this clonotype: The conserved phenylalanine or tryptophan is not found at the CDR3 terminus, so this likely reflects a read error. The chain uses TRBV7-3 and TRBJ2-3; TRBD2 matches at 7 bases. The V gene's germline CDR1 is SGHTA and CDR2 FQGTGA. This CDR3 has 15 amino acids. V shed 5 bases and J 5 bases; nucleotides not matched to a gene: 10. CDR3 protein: CASSLTGGTIDTQYL. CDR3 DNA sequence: TGTGCCAGCAGCCTTACGGGAGGAACGATAGATACGCAGTATCTT.

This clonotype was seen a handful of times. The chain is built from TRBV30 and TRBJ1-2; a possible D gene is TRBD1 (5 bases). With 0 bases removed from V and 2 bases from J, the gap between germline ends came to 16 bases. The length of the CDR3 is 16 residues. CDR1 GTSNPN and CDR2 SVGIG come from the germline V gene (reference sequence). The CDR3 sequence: CAWSVIGEQFNYGYTF. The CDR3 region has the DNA TGTGCCTGGAGTGTAATAGGGGAACAATTCAACTATGGCTACACCTTC.

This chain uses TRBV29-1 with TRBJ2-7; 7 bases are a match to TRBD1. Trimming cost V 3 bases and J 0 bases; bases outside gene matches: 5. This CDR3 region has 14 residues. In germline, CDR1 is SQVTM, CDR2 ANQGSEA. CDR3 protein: CSVEKGQPSYEQYF. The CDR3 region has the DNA TGCAGCGTTGAGAAGGGACAGCCCTCCTACGAGCAGTACTTC.

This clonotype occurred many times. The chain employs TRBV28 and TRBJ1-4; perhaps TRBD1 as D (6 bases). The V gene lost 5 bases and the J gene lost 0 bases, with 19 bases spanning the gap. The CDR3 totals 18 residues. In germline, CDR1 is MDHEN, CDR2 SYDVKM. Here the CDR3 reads CASSPLRGRVATNEKLFF. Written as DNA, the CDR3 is TGTGCCAGCAGTCCCCTCCGGGGGCGGGTTGCAACTAATGAAAAACTGTTTTTT.

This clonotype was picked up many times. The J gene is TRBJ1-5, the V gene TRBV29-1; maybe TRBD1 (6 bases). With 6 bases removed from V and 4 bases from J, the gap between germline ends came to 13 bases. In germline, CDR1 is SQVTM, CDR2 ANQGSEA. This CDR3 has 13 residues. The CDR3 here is CSVDGGRNQPQHF. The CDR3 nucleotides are TGCAGCGTCGACGGGGGGCGTAATCAGCCCCAGCATTTT.

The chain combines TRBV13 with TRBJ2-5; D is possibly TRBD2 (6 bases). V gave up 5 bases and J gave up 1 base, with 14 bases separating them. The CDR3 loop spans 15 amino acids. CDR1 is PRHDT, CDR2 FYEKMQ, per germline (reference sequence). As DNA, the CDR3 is TGTGCCAGCAGCGACAGCGGCGGGATCCAAGAGACCCAGTACTTC. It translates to CASSDSGGIQETQYF.

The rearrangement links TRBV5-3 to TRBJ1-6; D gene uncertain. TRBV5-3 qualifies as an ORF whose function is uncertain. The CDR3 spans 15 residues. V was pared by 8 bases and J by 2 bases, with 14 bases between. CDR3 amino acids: CASSPASAYNSPLHF. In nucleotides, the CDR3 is TGTGCCAGCAGCCCTGCCAGCGCCTATAATTCACCCCTCCACTTT.

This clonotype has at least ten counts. The CDR3 region is CASSLLAGDYTQYF. In nucleotides, the CDR3 is TGTGCCAGCAGTCTACTAGCGGGGGACTATACGCAGTATTTT. The J gene is TRBJ2-3, the V gene TRBV27, with TRBD2 matching 11 bases. V shed 5 bases and J 7 bases; nucleotides not matched to a gene: 5. The CDR3 runs 14 residues. Germline CDR1 reads MNHEY; CDR2 reads SMNVEV (reference sequence).

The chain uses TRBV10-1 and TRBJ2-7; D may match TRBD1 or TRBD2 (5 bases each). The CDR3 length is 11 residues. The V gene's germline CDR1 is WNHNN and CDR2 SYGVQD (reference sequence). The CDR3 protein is CACRRGARQYF. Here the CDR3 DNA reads TGCGCATGCAGGAGAGGGGCCCGCCAGTACTTC.

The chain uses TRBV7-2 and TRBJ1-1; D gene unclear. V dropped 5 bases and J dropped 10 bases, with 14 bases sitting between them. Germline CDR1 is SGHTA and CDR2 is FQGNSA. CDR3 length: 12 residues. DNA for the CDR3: TGTGCCAGCAGCCCCGGCGGCGCTGCAGCTTTCTTT. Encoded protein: CASSPGGAAAFF.

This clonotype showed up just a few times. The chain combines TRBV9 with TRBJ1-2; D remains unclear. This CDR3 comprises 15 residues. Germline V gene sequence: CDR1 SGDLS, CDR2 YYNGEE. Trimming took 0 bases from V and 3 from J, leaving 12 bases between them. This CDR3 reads CASSVGQAPDYGYTF. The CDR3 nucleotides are TGTGCCAGCAGCGTAGGCCAGGCGCCGGACTATGGCTACACCTTC.

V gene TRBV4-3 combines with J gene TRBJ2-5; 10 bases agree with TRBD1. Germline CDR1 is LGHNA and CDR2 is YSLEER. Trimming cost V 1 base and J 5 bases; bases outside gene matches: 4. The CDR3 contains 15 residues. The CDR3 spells CASSQGQGAAETQYF. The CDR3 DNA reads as TGCGCCAGCAGCCAAGGACAGGGGGCAGCGGAGACCCAGTACTTC.

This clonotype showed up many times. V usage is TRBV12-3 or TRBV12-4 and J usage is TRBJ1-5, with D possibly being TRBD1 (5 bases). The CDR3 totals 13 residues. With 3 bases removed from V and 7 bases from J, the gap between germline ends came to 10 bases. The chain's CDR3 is CASSLGRGQPQHF. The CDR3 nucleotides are TGTGCCAGCAGTTTGGGGCGGGGACAGCCCCAGCATTTT.

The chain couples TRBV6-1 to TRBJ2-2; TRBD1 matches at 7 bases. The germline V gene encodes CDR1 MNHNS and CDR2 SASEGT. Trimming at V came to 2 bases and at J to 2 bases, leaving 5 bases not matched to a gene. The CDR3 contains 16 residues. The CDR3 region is CASSEWAGGNTGELFF. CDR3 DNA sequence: TGTGCCAGCAGTGAATGGGCAGGGGGTAACACCGGGGAGCTGTTTTTT.

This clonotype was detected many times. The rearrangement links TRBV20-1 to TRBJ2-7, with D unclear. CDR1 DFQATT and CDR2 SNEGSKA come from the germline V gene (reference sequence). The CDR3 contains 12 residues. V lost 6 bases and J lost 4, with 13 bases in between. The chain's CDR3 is CSAPQNAYEQYF. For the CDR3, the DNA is TGCAGTGCCCCCCAAAACGCTTACGAGCAGTACTTC.

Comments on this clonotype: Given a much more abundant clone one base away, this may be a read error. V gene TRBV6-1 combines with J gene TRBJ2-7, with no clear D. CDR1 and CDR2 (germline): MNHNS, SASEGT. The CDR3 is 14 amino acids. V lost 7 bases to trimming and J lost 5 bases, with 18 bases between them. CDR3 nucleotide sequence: TGTGCCAGCATTCAGCGTCTGGCCCCCCACGAGCAGTACTTC. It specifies CASIQRLAPHEQYF.

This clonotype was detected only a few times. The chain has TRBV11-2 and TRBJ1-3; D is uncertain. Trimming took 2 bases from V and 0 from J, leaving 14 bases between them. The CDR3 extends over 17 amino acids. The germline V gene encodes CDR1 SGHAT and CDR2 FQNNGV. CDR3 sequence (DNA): TGTGCCAGCAGCTTAAATACCTATAAGAGCTCTGGAAACACCATATATTTT. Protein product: CASSLNTYKSSGNTIYF.

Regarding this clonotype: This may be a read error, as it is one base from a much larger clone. CDR3 in amino acids: CASTHWQGSSYEEYF. The CDR3 DNA follows: TGTGCCAGCACCCATTGGCAGGGGAGCTCCTACGAGGAGTACTTC. The J gene is TRBJ2-7, the V gene TRBV6-5, with a weak D call TRBD1 (6 bases). Germline-derived CDR1 and CDR2 are MNHEY and SVGAGI. CDR3 length: 15 residues.

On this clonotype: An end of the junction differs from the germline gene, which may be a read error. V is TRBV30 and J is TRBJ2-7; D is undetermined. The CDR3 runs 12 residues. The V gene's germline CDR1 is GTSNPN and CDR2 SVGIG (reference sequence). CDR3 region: CAWSVFGYEHYF. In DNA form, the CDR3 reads TGTGCCTGGAGTGTATTTGGATACGAGCATTACTTC.

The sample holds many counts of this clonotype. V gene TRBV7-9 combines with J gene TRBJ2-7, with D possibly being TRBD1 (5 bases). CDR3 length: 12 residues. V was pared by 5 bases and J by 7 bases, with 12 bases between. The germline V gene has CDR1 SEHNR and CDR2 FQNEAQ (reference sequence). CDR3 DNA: TGTGCCAGCAGCGCAGGGTCGAGGGAGCAGTACTTC. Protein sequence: CASSAGSREQYF. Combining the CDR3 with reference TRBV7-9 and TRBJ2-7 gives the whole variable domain DTGVSQNPRHKITKRGQNVTFRCDPISEHNRLYWYRQTLGQGPEFLTYFQNEAQLEKSRLLSDRFSAERPKGSFSTLEIQRTEQGDSAMYLCASSAGSREQYFGPGTRLTVT.

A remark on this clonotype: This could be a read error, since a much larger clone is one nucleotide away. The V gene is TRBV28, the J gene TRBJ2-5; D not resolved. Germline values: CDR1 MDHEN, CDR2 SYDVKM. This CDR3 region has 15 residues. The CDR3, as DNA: TGTGCCAGCAGTCCTACCCGGCCCGATCAAGAGGCCCAGTACTTC. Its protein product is CASSPTRPDQEAQYF.

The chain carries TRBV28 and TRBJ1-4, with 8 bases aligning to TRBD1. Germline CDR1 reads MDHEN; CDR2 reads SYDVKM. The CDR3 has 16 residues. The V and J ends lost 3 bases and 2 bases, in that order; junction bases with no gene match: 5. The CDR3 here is CASSLAWTGTNEKLFF. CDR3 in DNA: TGTGCCAGCAGTTTGGCTTGGACAGGGACTAATGAAAAACTGTTTTTT.

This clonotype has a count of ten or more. The CDR3 DNA sequence: TGTGCCAGCAGCCGGGGGCAGGGAGCTCCAGATACGCAGTATTTT. Its translation is CASSRGQGAPDTQYF. This chain joins TRBV11-2 and TRBJ2-3; possibly TRBD1 or TRBD2 for D (6 bases each). Germline CDR1 reads SGHAT; CDR2 reads FQNNGV. The V end was cut by 5 bases, the J end by 4 bases, with 16 bases between. CDR3 length: 15 amino acids.

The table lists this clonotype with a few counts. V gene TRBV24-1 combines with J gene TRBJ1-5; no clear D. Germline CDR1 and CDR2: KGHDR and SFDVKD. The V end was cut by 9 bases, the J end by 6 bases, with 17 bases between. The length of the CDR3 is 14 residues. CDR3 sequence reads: CATPGGGLSQPQHF. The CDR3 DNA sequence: TGTGCCACCCCCGGTGGTGGGTTAAGTCAGCCCCAGCATTTT.

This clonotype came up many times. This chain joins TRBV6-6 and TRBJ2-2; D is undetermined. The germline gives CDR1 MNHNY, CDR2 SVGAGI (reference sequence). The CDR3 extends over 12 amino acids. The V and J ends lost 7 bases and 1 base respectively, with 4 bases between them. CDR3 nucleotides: TGTGCCAGCATGGGGAACACCGGGGAGCTGTTTTTT. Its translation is CASMGNTGELFF.

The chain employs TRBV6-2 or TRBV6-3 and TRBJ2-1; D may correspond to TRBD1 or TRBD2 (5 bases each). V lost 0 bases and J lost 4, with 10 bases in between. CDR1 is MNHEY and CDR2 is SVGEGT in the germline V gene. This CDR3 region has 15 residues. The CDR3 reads CASSYSFGGYNEQFF. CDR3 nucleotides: TGTGCCAGCAGTTACTCTTTTGGGGGTTACAATGAGCAGTTCTTC.